Included here is one TCR beta chain sequence, with context. Its antigen is unidentified. The read comes to an end 3 residues before the CDR3 does, leaving the germline J gene to fill in the end. CDR1 and CDR2 (germline): SGHDT, YYEEEE. The CDR3 is made up of 13 amino acids. V was clipped by 4 bases and J by 6 bases, with 11 bases between them. immunoSEQ multiplex PCR used an average of 1200 ng genomic DNA. Using immunoSEQ multiplex PCR, the repertoire was profiled, and TCRdb retains in-frame clones only, with some absent. This sample lists around 39,000 clones; its ten largest clones have 6% to 8%. This specimen comes from a study of T cells in women clearing cervical HPV infection. Background on the study: With HLA typing for only a few women, HLA confounding remains possible.

The study, taken as a whole, reports: Unknown T-cell numbers per sample may underlie the richness differences. Timing of associations relative to infection is unclear; T-cell subsets were not isolated.

The receptor comes from a woman aged 18-70 years with a cervical HPV16 infection that either progressed to CIN3+ or cleared (not recorded which). Specimen: blood buffy coat. The genes are TRBV5-6 and TRBJ2-1; TRBD2 is a possible D gene (5 bases). The CDR3 sequence is CASSRGLINEQFF. Incomplete CDR3 DNA: TGTGCCAGCAGCCGAGGACTGATCAATGAG.